Following are 31 T cell receptor beta chains from one sample sequenced in a study of blood T cell repertoires in COVID-19. TCRdb's table, derived via immunoSEQ multiplex PCR, lists solely in-frame clones and lacks some. Of approximately 180,000 clones listed, approximately 85% are singletons. The source material was peripheral blood. All receptors come from a human donor with active or convalescent COVID-19. The donor label of this sample is uncertain.

The chain employs TRBV19 and TRBJ2-7, with TRBD2 matching 8 bases. Trimming took 4 bases from V and 5 from J; bases not matched to a gene: 4. The CDR3 is made up of 13 amino acids. Germline V gene data show CDR1 as LNHDA and CDR2 as SQIVND (reference sequence). CDR3 nucleotide sequence: TGTGCCAGTAGTAGCGGGAGGATGGACGAGCAGTACTTC. Protein sequence: CASSSGRMDEQYF.

The chain has TRBV5-4 and TRBJ2-3; the D gene is possibly TRBD1 (7 bases). The germline V and J ends were trimmed by 0 bases and 6 bases, with 17 bases remaining between them. Germline V gene lookup returns CDR1 SGHNT and CDR2 YYREEE (reference sequence). This CDR3 spans 16 amino acids. Here the CDR3 reads CASSLASTGTLDTQYF. The CDR3 nucleotides read TGTGCCAGCAGCTTGGCCTCGACAGGGACTCTTGATACGCAGTATTTT.

This clone was seen once. The gene calls are TRBV3-1 (or the pseudogene TRBV3-2) and TRBJ2-2; D not certain. The germline V gene encodes CDR1 LGHDT and CDR2 YNNKEL (reference sequence). Trimming shortened V by 5 bases and J by 4 bases, and 5 bases separated the two germline ends. This CDR3 is 12 amino acids long. The CDR3 spells CASSSVTGELFF. Here the CDR3 DNA reads TGTGCCAGCAGCTCAGTCACCGGGGAGCTGTTTTTT.

The chain carries TRBV12-3 or TRBV12-4 and TRBJ1-2; 8 bases are a match to TRBD1. The CDR3 is made up of 13 amino acids. V shed 6 bases and J 4 bases; nucleotides not matched to a gene: 4. CDR3 amino acids: CASRGGTGYGYTF. For the CDR3, the DNA is TGTGCCAGCAGGGGGGGGACAGGCTATGGCTACACCTTC.

The chain combines TRBV2 with TRBJ2-1; 9 positions agree with TRBD2. J gave up 10 bases and V 3 bases, and 13 bases lay outside the gene matches. Germline V gene data show CDR1 as SNHLY and CDR2 as FYNNEI. The CDR3 sequence is 16 residues long. The CDR3 reads CASSESSGVAGGEQFF. DNA of the CDR3: TGTGCCAGCAGTGAGTCTAGCGGGGTGGCAGGGGGAGAGCAGTTCTTC.

The V gene is TRBV5-4, the J gene TRBJ2-5, with D unresolved. In germline, CDR1 is SGHNT, CDR2 YYREEE (reference sequence). This CDR3 has 14 amino acids. V lost 0 bases, J lost 0 bases, and 6 bases lay in between. This chain's CDR3 is CASSLELNQETQYF. The CDR3 DNA is TGTGCCAGCAGCTTGGAACTGAACCAAGAGACCCAGTACTTC.

V usage is TRBV11-2 and J usage is TRBJ1-1; D is undetermined. In germline, CDR1 is SGHAT, CDR2 FQNNGV. The CDR3 length is 14 residues. The V gene lost 0 bases and the J gene lost 1 base, with 6 bases spanning the gap. As DNA, the CDR3 is TGTGCCAGCAGCTTAGATGGGAGGAACACTGAAGCTTTCTTT. Its translation is CASSLDGRNTEAFF.

This chain joins TRBV19 and TRBJ2-7; D is perhaps TRBD1 (5 bases). The CDR3 is 14 amino acids. The V end was cut by 2 bases, the J end by 0 bases, with 8 bases between. Germline CDR1 and CDR2: LNHDA and SQIVND (reference sequence). CDR3 protein: CASSITGTSYEQYF. The CDR3 nucleotides read TGTGCCAGTAGTATAACAGGCACCTCCTACGAGCAGTACTTC.

The chain employs TRBV10-1 and TRBJ2-7, with 7 bases that match TRBD1. In germline, CDR1 is WNHNN, CDR2 SYGVQD (reference sequence). This CDR3 region has 15 residues. V lost 3 bases, J lost 5 bases, and 10 bases stayed unmatched. CDR3 nucleotide sequence: TGCGCCAGCAGTGAAAGGAGACAGGGTTCCCACGAGCAGTACTTC. It yields the protein CASSERRQGSHEQYF.

This clone was seen only a few times. This chain joins TRBV4-3 and TRBJ2-2, with unresolved D. V was trimmed by 1 base and J by 4 bases, leaving 10 bases between them. There are 15 residues in the CDR3. From germline, CDR1 is LGHNA and CDR2 YSLEER. The CDR3 coding sequence is TGCGCCAGCAGCCAAGTGCCGGGTCTCACCGGGGAGCTGTTTTTT. Amino acids: CASSQVPGLTGELFF.

This clone was counted once. This chain links TRBV6-5 with TRBJ1-2; the D is unclear. Germline-derived CDR1 and CDR2 are MNHEY and SVGAGI. This CDR3 is built from 13 residues. The V and J ends lost 5 bases and 3 bases respectively, with 10 bases between them. This CDR3 reads CASSPTAYYGYTF. The CDR3 nucleotides read TGTGCCAGCAGTCCTACAGCTTACTATGGCTACACCTTC.

This clone was recorded only once. The chain joins TRBV19 to TRBJ2-3; 10 nucleotides match TRBD2. J was trimmed by 2 bases and V by 4 bases; bases with no gene match: 18. The V gene's germline CDR1 is LNHDA and CDR2 SQIVND (reference sequence). The CDR3 length is 20 residues. The DNA of the CDR3 is TGTGCCAGTAGTACCGGCGCTAGCGGGGGCCGGAAAATACTCACAGATACGCAGTATTTT. Its translation is CASSTGASGGRKILTDTQYF.

As DNA, the CDR3 is TGCGCCAGCAGCTTGGGGACAGGCAATGAGCAGTTCTTC. It translates to CASSLGTGNEQFF. This rearrangement joins TRBV5-1 to TRBJ2-1, with 7 bases matching TRBD1. This CDR3 is built from 13 residues. Germline lookup yields CDR1 SGHRS and CDR2 YFSETQ. Trimming took 0 bases from V and 6 from J; bases not matched to a gene: 0.

This chain links TRBV10-3 with TRBJ2-1; 11 nucleotides line up with TRBD2. Germline V gene sequence: CDR1 ENHRY, CDR2 SYGVKD. The junction had 12 bases not matched to a gene; V was cut back by 4 bases and J by 4 bases. This CDR3 has 18 residues. Here the CDR3 reads CAISAPPGVAGGYNEQFF. The CDR3 DNA reads as TGTGCCATCAGTGCGCCCCCCGGGGTAGCGGGGGGGTACAATGAGCAGTTCTTC.

The CDR3 sequence is CAIGTRSYEQYF. The CDR3 nucleotides are TGTGCCATCGGGACTCGATCCTACGAGCAGTACTTC. The chain links TRBV10-3 to TRBJ2-7, with D perhaps matching TRBD2 (6 bases). The CDR3 length is 12 residues. CDR1 and CDR2 from the germline V gene are ENHRY and SYGVKD. V gave up 8 bases and J gave up 1 base, with 9 bases separating them.

This clone was seen only once. This chain connects TRBV18 to TRBJ2-1, with 9 bases identical to TRBD2. Germline CDR1 is KGHSH and CDR2 is LQKENI. The CDR3 length is 17 residues. V gave up 3 bases and J gave up 7 bases; unmatched junction bases: 13. CDR3 sequence: CASSPDIAGVLDNEQFF. CDR3 in DNA: TGTGCCAGCTCACCCGACATAGCGGGGGTTTTAGATAATGAGCAGTTCTTC.

V usage is TRBV19 and J usage is TRBJ1-2, with 8 nucleotides matching TRBD1. CDR3 size: 15 residues. J lost 2 bases, V lost 1 base, and 3 bases had no gene match. Germline V CDR1 and CDR2: LNHDA, SQIVND (reference sequence). The CDR3 coding sequence is TGTGCCAGTAGTATAGTCCAGGGGGCGAACTATGGCTACACCTTC. It encodes CASSIVQGANYGYTF.

The chain combines TRBV7-2 with TRBJ2-7, with 12 positions matching TRBD2. The germline V gene encodes CDR1 SGHTA and CDR2 FQGNSA. J gave up 0 bases and V 5 bases, and 8 bases lay outside the gene matches. CDR3 length: 17 residues. For the CDR3, the DNA is TGTGCCAGCAGCGCCGGGACTAGCGGGCTCCGCTCCTACGAGCAGTACTTC. Translating it yields CASSAGTSGLRSYEQYF.

The rearrangement uses TRBV28 and TRBJ2-1, with D perhaps TRBD2 (6 bases). V was cut by 4 bases and J by 2 bases, with 12 bases left in between. This CDR3 comprises 15 residues. Germline V gene lookup returns CDR1 MDHEN and CDR2 SYDVKM. CDR3 in DNA: TGTGCCAGCAGTTCCCCGGGAGACACCTACAATGAGCAGTTCTTC. As protein: CASSSPGDTYNEQFF.

The chain links TRBV7-2 to TRBJ1-2; D not certain. There are 14 residues in the CDR3. The V gene's germline CDR1 is SGHTA and CDR2 FQGNSA. Trimming cost V 4 bases and J 3 bases, with 12 bases left between them. CDR3 region: CASSSDSSHYGYTF. CDR3 nucleotide sequence: TGTGCCAGCAGCTCCGACTCCTCTCACTATGGCTACACCTTC.

This sequence joins TRBV7-3 and TRBJ2-1, with D perhaps TRBD1 (5 bases). Germline CDR1 SGHTA, CDR2 FQGTGA. Trimming removed 2 bases from V and 5 bases from J, with 16 bases in between. CDR3 size: 16 residues. Here the CDR3 DNA reads TGTGCCAGCAGCTTATACCCCAGTACAGGCGACAATGAGCAGTTCTTC. It is translated as CASSLYPSTGDNEQFF.

V usage is TRBV10-3 and J usage is TRBJ2-7; D remains unclear. The germline V and J ends were trimmed by 8 bases and 1 base, with 15 bases remaining between them. The germline V gene encodes CDR1 ENHRY and CDR2 SYGVKD. The CDR3 contains 14 residues. CDR3 protein: CAILQPTASYEQYF. The CDR3 DNA follows: TGTGCCATCTTACAGCCTACAGCTTCCTACGAGCAGTACTTC.

The CDR3: CASSRDLSSDTQYF. Written as DNA, the CDR3 is TGTGCCAGCAGTAGGGACTTAAGCTCAGATACGCAGTATTTT. The chain carries TRBV6-5 and TRBJ2-3, with D possibly being TRBD2 (6 bases). This CDR3 is 14 amino acids long. With 5 bases removed from V and 4 bases from J, the gap between germline ends came to 13 bases. Germline V gene lookup returns CDR1 MNHEY and CDR2 SVGAGI.

The genes are TRBV2 and TRBJ1-2; possible D gene TRBD1, 5 bases. Germline V lookup: CDR1 SNHLY, CDR2 FYNNEI. Trimming shortened V by 8 bases and J by 8 bases, and 15 bases separated the two germline ends. This CDR3 is built from 12 residues. The CDR3 DNA reads TGTGCCAGCTCCGGCAGGGTCGACGGCTACACCTTC. Its translation: CASSGRVDGYTF.

This clone was seen once. The chain couples TRBV12-2 to TRBJ1-6. TRBV12-2 is designated a pseudogene. CDR3 size: 18 residues. CDR3 residues: CASRLGLIGGALNSPLHF. The CDR3 region has the DNA TGTGCAAGTCGCTTAGGTTTGATTGGGGGGGCGCTAAATTCACCCCTCCACTTT.

V gene TRBV21-1 combines with J gene TRBJ2-3; the D call TRBD2 from the table was never checked on the DNA. TRBV21-1 is termed a pseudogene. The CDR3 is made up of 17 amino acids. The CDR3 is CASSTRLDGRVTDTQYF. In DNA, the CDR3 is TGTGCCAGCAGCACTAGACTGGACGGGAGGGTCACAGATACGCAGTATTTT.

The rearrangement joins TRBV9 to TRBJ2-5; the match to TRBD1 covers 7 bases. Germline V lookup: CDR1 SGDLS, CDR2 YYNGEE. The V and J ends lost 3 bases and 5 bases, in that order; junction bases with no gene match: 10. The CDR3 is 15 amino acids. CDR3 residues: CASSEGAALRETQYF. The CDR3 nucleotides are TGTGCCAGCAGCGAGGGGGCCGCGCTCCGGGAGACCCAGTACTTC.

The chain carries TRBV20-1 and TRBJ2-7; D possibly corresponds to TRBD2 (5 bases). This CDR3 contains 16 residues. V was trimmed by 3 bases and J by 5 bases, leaving 23 bases between them. The germline V gene has CDR1 DFQATT and CDR2 SNEGSKA (reference sequence). The CDR3 sequence is CSASFRLDGPRDEQYF. CDR3 bases: TGCAGTGCTAGTTTTCGGCTGGACGGCCCGAGGGACGAGCAGTACTTC.

The chain is built from TRBV11-3 and TRBJ2-7; TRBD1 agrees at 9 bases. Germline CDR1 reads SGHNT; CDR2 reads YENEEA. The CDR3 totals 14 residues. Trimming took 1 base from V and 9 from J; bases not matched to a gene: 7. CDR3 in DNA: TGTGCCAGCAGCTTAGTCGCCACAGGGGGCGGGCAGTACTTC. The encoded protein is CASSLVATGGGQYF.

This clone was seen a handful of times. The sample carries other DNA sequences with the same CDR3. The V gene is TRBV3-1 (or the pseudogene TRBV3-2), the J gene TRBJ1-4, with D unclear. This CDR3 region has 13 residues. Per germline, CDR1 LGHDT and CDR2 YNNKEL (reference sequence). V was shortened by 1 base and J by 5 bases, with 5 bases between the two germline ends. CDR3 protein: CASSQVLNEKLFF. DNA of the CDR3: TGTGCCAGCAGCCAAGTCTTAAATGAAAAACTGTTTTTT.

The chain has TRBV5-4 and TRBJ2-5; weak D call: TRBD2 (6 bases). The CDR3 covers 18 residues. Trimming pared 0 bases from V and 1 base from J, leaving 19 bases between. In germline, CDR1 is SGHNT, CDR2 YYREEE (reference sequence). CDR3 DNA sequence: TGTGCCAGCAGCTTGGGGCTAGCGTGGGTAATAACCCAAGAGACCCAGTACTTC. Its protein is CASSLGLAWVITQETQYF.